A selection of T cell receptor beta chains follows, all from one sample in a study of blood T cell repertoires in COVID-19. Profiling relied on immunoSEQ multiplex PCR, and the TCRdb table lists in-frame clones only, not all of them. Counted here are roughly 240,000 clones, approximately 84% occurring once; the ten biggest clones make up approximately 1.9%. The sequencing input was peripheral blood. The receptors were sampled from a woman of 80 years or more with acute or convalescent COVID-19. Each CDR3 is given with its conserved first and last residue. Each record gives: J gene, clone size, CDR3 length, V gene, CDR3 protein. Part of the rows lack a size; the others show once, few, many or a class for expanded clones.

J gene: TRBJ1-6
clone size: NA
CDR3 length: 16
V gene: TRBV15
CDR3 protein: CATRGGEQGENAPLHF

J gene: TRBJ1-1
clone size: NA
CDR3 length: 12
V gene: TRBV29-1
CDR3 protein: CSGLQGSTEAFF

J gene: TRBJ1-1
clone size: NA
CDR3 length: 14
V gene: TRBV11-2
CDR3 protein: CASSPDRSNTEAFF

J gene: TRBJ1-4
clone size: NA
CDR3 length: 15
V gene: TRBV24-1
CDR3 protein: CATIRTGVGNEKLFF

J gene: TRBJ2-7
clone size: once
CDR3 length: 12
V gene: TRBV6-5
CDR3 protein: CASSYDGYEQYF

J gene: TRBJ1-4
clone size: once
CDR3 length: 17
V gene: TRBV6-4
CDR3 protein: CASSDSSTGGGNEKLFF

J gene: TRBJ1-5
clone size: NA
CDR3 length: 16
V gene: TRBV6-1
CDR3 protein: CASSGGLIRGNQPQHF

J gene: TRBJ2-3
clone size: NA
CDR3 length: 16
V gene: TRBV9
CDR3 protein: CASSVMSGRVADTQYF

J gene: TRBJ2-7
clone size: NA
CDR3 length: 15
V gene: TRBV6-5
CDR3 protein: CASSYSPTGGYEQYF

J gene: TRBJ1-6
clone size: NA
CDR3 length: 12
V gene: TRBV12-3/TRBV12-4
CDR3 protein: CASTRGHSPLHF

J gene: TRBJ1-4
clone size: NA
CDR3 length: 14
V gene: TRBV4-3
CDR3 protein: CASSQDFDGKKLFF

J gene: TRBJ2-5
clone size: NA
CDR3 length: 15
V gene: TRBV5-1
CDR3 protein: CASSPSGGHRETQYF

J gene: TRBJ2-3
clone size: NA
CDR3 length: 15
V gene: TRBV5-4
CDR3 protein: CASSPQRVGGDTQYF

J gene: TRBJ2-1
clone size: few
CDR3 length: 13
V gene: TRBV3-1/TRBV3-2
CDR3 protein: CASSPLSVDEQFF

J gene: TRBJ2-5
clone size: NA
CDR3 length: 17
V gene: TRBV11-2
CDR3 protein: CASSLEGTGRVVETQYF

J gene: TRBJ2-7
clone size: NA
CDR3 length: 15
V gene: TRBV7-6
CDR3 protein: CASSLTGQGLTEQYF

J gene: TRBJ2-2
clone size: NA
CDR3 length: 20
V gene: TRBV6-2/TRBV6-3
CDR3 protein: CASSYSISSGLAGNTGELFF

J gene: TRBJ2-7
clone size: NA
CDR3 length: 14
V gene: TRBV5-4
CDR3 protein: CASSLEQRSYEQYF

J gene: TRBJ1-1
clone size: NA
CDR3 length: 12
V gene: TRBV2
CDR3 protein: CASSEIGRGAFF

J gene: TRBJ2-3
clone size: NA
CDR3 length: 16
V gene: TRBV9
CDR3 protein: CASSVSPRASTDTQYF

J gene: TRBJ1-3
clone size: NA
CDR3 length: 15
V gene: TRBV5-1
CDR3 protein: CASSSDRSSGNTIYF

J gene: TRBJ1-1
clone size: NA
CDR3 length: 15
V gene: TRBV11-1
CDR3 protein: CASSLTGTANTEAFF

J gene: TRBJ1-1
clone size: NA
CDR3 length: 14
V gene: TRBV3-1/TRBV3-2
CDR3 protein: CAGAVAGGMTEAFF

J gene: TRBJ1-3
clone size: NA
CDR3 length: 17
V gene: TRBV7-3
CDR3 protein: CASSLVGTGGSGNTIYF

J gene: TRBJ2-5
clone size: NA
CDR3 length: 16
V gene: TRBV5-6
CDR3 protein: CASSLVGGAVQETQYF

J gene: TRBJ2-1
clone size: NA
CDR3 length: 13
V gene: TRBV29-1
CDR3 protein: CSVEATGYNEQFF

J gene: TRBJ2-2
clone size: few
CDR3 length: 15
V gene: TRBV11-2
CDR3 protein: CASSHREGNTGELFF

J gene: TRBJ1-5
clone size: NA
CDR3 length: 14
V gene: TRBV19
CDR3 protein: CASSTGTGVQPQHF

J gene: TRBJ2-7
clone size: NA
CDR3 length: 14
V gene: TRBV5-1
CDR3 protein: CASSFSGYWDEQYF

J gene: TRBJ2-5
clone size: once
CDR3 length: 12
V gene: TRBV29-1
CDR3 protein: CSLGGAGETQYF

J gene: TRBJ2-4
clone size: NA
CDR3 length: 18
V gene: TRBV19
CDR3 protein: CASSIGTGGFLAKNIQYF

J gene: TRBJ2-5
clone size: NA
CDR3 length: 12
V gene: TRBV5-8
CDR3 protein: CASRLDGETQYF

J gene: TRBJ1-5
clone size: NA
CDR3 length: 16
V gene: TRBV10-3
CDR3 protein: CAASPGDKISNQPQHF

J gene: TRBJ2-3
clone size: NA
CDR3 length: 15
V gene: TRBV29-1
CDR3 protein: CSARPWTGSTDTQYF

J gene: TRBJ2-3
clone size: NA
CDR3 length: 15
V gene: TRBV30
CDR3 protein: CAWSGGQGVVATQYF

J gene: TRBJ2-5
clone size: NA
CDR3 length: 16
V gene: TRBV24-1
CDR3 protein: CATSEHGQGVQETQYF

J gene: TRBJ1-2
clone size: NA
CDR3 length: 15
V gene: TRBV7-2
CDR3 protein: CASSLPRGFTYGYTF

J gene: TRBJ2-7
clone size: few
CDR3 length: 14
V gene: TRBV5-1
CDR3 protein: CASSLEDRSYEQYF

J gene: TRBJ1-1
clone size: NA
CDR3 length: 13
V gene: TRBV10-3
CDR3 protein: CAISDGQWSEAFF

J gene: TRBJ1-3
clone size: once
CDR3 length: 15
V gene: TRBV6-6
CDR3 protein: CASSSPQGSGNTIYF

J gene: TRBJ1-2
clone size: NA
CDR3 length: 14
V gene: TRBV6-1
CDR3 protein: CASSEAGTGYGYTF

J gene: TRBJ2-3
clone size: NA
CDR3 length: 14
V gene: TRBV7-2
CDR3 protein: CASTPGLNTDTQYF

J gene: TRBJ2-7
clone size: NA
CDR3 length: 17
V gene: TRBV11-2
CDR3 protein: CASSLVRTSAFPIEQYF

J gene: TRBJ2-5
clone size: NA
CDR3 length: 15
V gene: TRBV2
CDR3 protein: CASRVALAGAETQYF

J gene: TRBJ1-2
clone size: NA
CDR3 length: 16
V gene: TRBV5-1
CDR3 protein: CASSSRPDRGDYGYTF

J gene: TRBJ2-2
clone size: NA
CDR3 length: 14
V gene: TRBV7-2
CDR3 protein: CASSLVAGIGELFF

J gene: TRBJ1-3
clone size: NA
CDR3 length: 18
V gene: TRBV2
CDR3 protein: CASSEGRGFSTSGNTIYF

J gene: TRBJ2-5
clone size: NA
CDR3 length: 16
V gene: TRBV19
CDR3 protein: CASSPLAGGSTETQYF

J gene: TRBJ1-4
clone size: NA
CDR3 length: 16
V gene: TRBV5-4
CDR3 protein: CASSRASGGAREKLFF